What follows describes a single T cell receptor (beta chain). Antigen: not known. The sample is drawn from a study of response to subunit inactivated influenza vaccine. Study results and caveats: It was suggested by the authors that few new T cells are recruited by each seasonal influenza vaccination.

Using its own MiXCR run on the RT-PCR reads, TCRdb lists one record per CDR3 protein. Of under 750,000 distinct CDR3 sequences in the sample, 10% to 15% are singletons; the top ten hold 10%. The CDR3 is made up of 16 amino acids. The V and J ends lost 1 base and 7 bases, in that order; junction bases with no gene match: 5. Germline values: CDR1 SGHVS, CDR2 FQNEAQ. J is TRBJ2-1 and V is TRBV7-8; 12 positions agree with TRBD2. The material was PBMCs from blood, obtained on the day of vaccination. The TCR originated in a man aged 50 to 60 who received an inactivated influenza vaccine. DNA of the CDR3: TGTGCCAGCAGCTTAGGGTGGCTAGCGGGGGGGAATGAGCAGTTCTTC. This gives the protein CASSLGWLAGGNEQFF.